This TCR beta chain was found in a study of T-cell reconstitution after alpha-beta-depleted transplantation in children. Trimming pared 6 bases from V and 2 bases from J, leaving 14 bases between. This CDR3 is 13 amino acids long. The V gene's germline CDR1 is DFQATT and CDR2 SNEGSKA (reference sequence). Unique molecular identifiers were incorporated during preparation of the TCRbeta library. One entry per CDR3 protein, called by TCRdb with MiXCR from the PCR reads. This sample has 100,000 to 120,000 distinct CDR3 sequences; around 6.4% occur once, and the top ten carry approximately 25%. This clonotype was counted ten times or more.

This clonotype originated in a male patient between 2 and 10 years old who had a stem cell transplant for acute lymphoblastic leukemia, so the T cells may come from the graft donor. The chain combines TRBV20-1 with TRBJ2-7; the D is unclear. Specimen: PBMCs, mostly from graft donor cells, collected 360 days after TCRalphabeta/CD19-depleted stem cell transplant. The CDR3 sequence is CSAAPGQTYEQYF. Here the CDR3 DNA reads TGCAGTGCGGCCCCCGGGCAGACCTACGAGCAGTACTTC.